This entry is about one T cell receptor (beta chain). The CDR3 totals 15 residues. V was cut by 5 bases and J by 1 base, with 13 bases left in between. Germline loops: CDR1 MRHNA, CDR2 SNTAGT. The data were produced by immunoSEQ multiplex PCR, yet TCRdb's version contains in-frame clones alone and is incomplete. The sample contains under 65,000 clones, 90% of which appear only once. This sample was taken from a study of blood T cell repertoires in COVID-19. On the study more broadly: Samples representing acute and convalescent COVID-19 were sourced from the United States, Italy and Spain. Sources were T cells, B-cell-depleted T cells, or PBMCs; the material itself was cDNA or gDNA.

This rearrangement joins TRBV6-4 to TRBJ2-3; the D gene is possibly TRBD2 (5 bases). This TCR derives from a man aged 60 to 69 with acute or convalescent COVID-19. Sequencing was done on a sample of peripheral blood. In DNA, the CDR3 is TGTGCCAGCAGTCTGTCTAGCAGCCGCACAGATACGCAGTATTTT. Its translation is CASSLSSSRTDTQYF.